This TCR beta chain was captured by sequencing in a study of beta chain features in type 1 diabetes. About 100 mL of blood, on average, came from one heparinised draw per donor. Markers CD45RO/CCR7/CD25/CD127/CD95/CD27 served to sort CD4+ naive, central memory, regulatory and stem cell-like memory cells. Whole-study results and caveats: Relative to healthy donors, patients appeared to have naive, central memory and Treg TCRB repertoires that were more similar. Whatever favoring of shorter templates PCR might show would apply equally to patients and controls.

Germline assignment: CDR1 SGDLS and CDR2 YYNGEE. The V gene lost 4 bases and the J gene lost 3 bases, with 22 bases spanning the gap. There are 17 residues in the CDR3. All of the isolated RNA was reverse transcribed, so expressed TCRB transcripts were sequenced. Here immunoSEQ multiplex PCR was the method, and the copy in TCRdb shows in-frame clones only, minus some. The table includes under 950,000 clones, roughly 17% detected once. As to this clone: Its antigen is not known.

Sample: naive CD4+ T cells from blood. The chain employs TRBV9 and TRBJ1-1; D is perhaps TRBD1 (6 bases). The clonotype was recovered from a woman aged 18-30 years in good health. This CDR3 is CASSTYQRQAWDTEAFF. DNA for the CDR3: TGTGCCAGCAGCACTTATCAGAGACAGGCGTGGGACACTGAAGCTTTCTTT.